This TCR beta chain was captured by sequencing in a study of cytomegalovirus exposure and HLA in healthy donors. Looking at the study overall: About 85 million unique TCRs from HLA-typed donors were held in an early release of data. General study results and limits: Rarity held for most TCR sequences, but there were some public TCRs that occurred in many donors.

With V trimmed by 4 bases and J by 5 bases, 6 bases remained unmatched. This CDR3 is 14 amino acids long. Germline assignment: CDR1 MNHEY and CDR2 SMNVEV (reference sequence). This clone was counted between two and nine times. Its cognate antigen is unknown. Use of 60 Vbeta and 13 Jbeta primers characterized the PCR. Libraries were prepared by immunoSEQ multiplex PCR; TCRdb keeps only in-frame clonotypes and omits some of them. The data show about 130,000 clones, around 73% seen once. The chain employs TRBV27 and TRBJ2-5; 8 positions match TRBD2. Sequences were obtained from PBMCs. This TCR came from a man aged 50 to 60 in good health and CMV-seronegative. CDR3 nucleotide sequence: TGTGCCAGCAGTTCGGGACTAGGATGGGAGACCCAGTACTTC. This codes for CASSSGLGWETQYF.